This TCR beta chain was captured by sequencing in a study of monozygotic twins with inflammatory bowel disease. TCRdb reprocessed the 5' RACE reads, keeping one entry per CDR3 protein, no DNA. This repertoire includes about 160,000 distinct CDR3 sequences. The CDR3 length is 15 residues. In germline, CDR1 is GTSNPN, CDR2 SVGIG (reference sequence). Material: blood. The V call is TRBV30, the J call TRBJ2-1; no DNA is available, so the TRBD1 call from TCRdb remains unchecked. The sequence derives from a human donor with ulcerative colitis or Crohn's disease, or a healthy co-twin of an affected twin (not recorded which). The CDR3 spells CAWSSDSGRYNEQFF.